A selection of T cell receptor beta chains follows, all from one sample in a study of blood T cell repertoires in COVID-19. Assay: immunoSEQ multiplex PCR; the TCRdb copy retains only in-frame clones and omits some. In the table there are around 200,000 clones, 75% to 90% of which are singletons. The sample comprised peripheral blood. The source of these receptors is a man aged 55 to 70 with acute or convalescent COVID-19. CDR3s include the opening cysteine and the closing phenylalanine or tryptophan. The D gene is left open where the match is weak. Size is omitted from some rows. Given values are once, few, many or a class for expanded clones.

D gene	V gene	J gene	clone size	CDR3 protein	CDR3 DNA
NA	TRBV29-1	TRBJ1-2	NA	CSVEKQAGGYTF	TGCAGCGTTGAGAAACAGGCGGGGGGCTACACCTTC
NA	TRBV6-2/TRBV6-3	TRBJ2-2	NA	CASSYSTGRGTGELFF	TGTGCCAGCAGTTACTCGACGGGGCGGGGCACCGGGGAGCTGTTTTTT
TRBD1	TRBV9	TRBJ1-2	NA	CASTFGTGAGGYTF	TGTGCCAGCACCTTCGGGACAGGGGCCGGGGGCTACACCTTC
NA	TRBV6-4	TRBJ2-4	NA	CASTAPRLLGAKNIQYF	TGTGCCAGCACCGCACCCAGACTATTAGGAGCCAAAAACATTCAGTACTTC
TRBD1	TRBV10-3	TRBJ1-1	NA	CAITPGQGTEAFF	TGTGCCATCACTCCGGGACAGGGCACTGAAGCTTTCTTT
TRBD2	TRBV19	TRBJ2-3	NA	CASRLTSGTPDTQYF	TGTGCCAGTAGATTGACTAGCGGGACCCCAGATACGCAGTATTTT
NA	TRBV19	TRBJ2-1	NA	CASSIAREQFF	TGTGCCAGTAGTATAGCGCGAGAGCAGTTCTTC
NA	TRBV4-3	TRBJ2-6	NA	CASSQDMGADLSGANVLTF	TGCGCCAGCAGCCAAGATATGGGGGCGGACCTCTCTGGGGCCAACGTCCTGACTTTC
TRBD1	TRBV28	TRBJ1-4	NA	CASSLWDREATNEKLFF	TGTGCCAGCAGTTTGTGGGACAGGGAGGCAACTAATGAAAAACTGTTTTTT
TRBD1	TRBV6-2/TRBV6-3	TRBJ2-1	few	CASSQDRGGHNEQFF	TGTGCCAGCAGTCAAGACAGGGGTGGCCACAATGAGCAGTTCTTC
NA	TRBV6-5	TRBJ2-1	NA	CASLRAVSSYNEQFF	TGTGCCAGCCTTAGAGCGGTGAGCTCCTACAATGAGCAGTTCTTC
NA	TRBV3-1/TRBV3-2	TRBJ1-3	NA	CASSPRVRSGNTIYF	TGTGCCAGCAGCCCCCGGGTAAGGTCTGGAAACACCATATATTTT
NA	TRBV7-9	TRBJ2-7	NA	CASSSAGRGSYEQYF	TGTGCCAGCAGCTCAGCAGGTCGGGGTTCCTACGAGCAGTACTTC
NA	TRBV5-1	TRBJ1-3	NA	CASSLGGTGRNTIYF	TGCGCCAGCAGCCTAGGGGGAACGGGGCGAAACACCATATATTTT
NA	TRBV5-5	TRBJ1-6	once	CASSSTRQGPNSPLHF	TGTGCCAGCAGCTCGACGCGCCAGGGTCCCAATTCACCCCTCCACTTT
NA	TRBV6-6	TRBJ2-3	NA	CASRSGPGTDTQYF	TGTGCCAGCAGGTCGGGTCCCGGCACAGATACGCAGTATTTT
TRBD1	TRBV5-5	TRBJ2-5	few	CASSLTGAETQYF	TGTGCCAGCAGCTTGACAGGGGCGGAGACCCAGTACTTC
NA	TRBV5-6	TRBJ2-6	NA	CASSRLGSLAAGANVLTF	TGTGCCAGCAGCCGACTCGGATCACTAGCAGCTGGGGCCAACGTCCTGACTTTC
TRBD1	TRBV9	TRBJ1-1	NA	CASSVSGGTEAFF	TGTGCCAGCAGCGTGTCAGGGGGCACTGAAGCTTTCTTT
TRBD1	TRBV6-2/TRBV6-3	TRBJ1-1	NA	CASSYSGTGDTEAFF	TGTGCCAGCAGTTATTCCGGGACAGGGGACACTGAAGCTTTCTTT
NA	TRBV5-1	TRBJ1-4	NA	CASSSSGVVGEKLFF	TGCGCCAGCAGCTCGTCAGGGGTGGTGGGTGAAAAACTGTTTTTT
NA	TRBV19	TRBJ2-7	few	CASRQDPLYEQYF	TGTGCTTCGAGACAGGACCCACTCTACGAGCAGTACTTC
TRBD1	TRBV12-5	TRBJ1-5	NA	CASGLPGTASSNQPQHF	TGTGCTAGTGGTTTGCCTGGGACAGCCTCTAGCAATCAGCCCCAGCATTTT
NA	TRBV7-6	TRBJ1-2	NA	CASSSQGLGGYTF	TGTGCCAGCAGCTCCCAGGGACTTGGTGGCTACACCTTC
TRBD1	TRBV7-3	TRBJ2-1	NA	CASSLDRGQIRNEQFF	TGTGCCAGCAGCCTCGACAGGGGGCAAATAAGGAATGAGCAGTTCTTC